This T cell receptor (beta chain) was observed in a study of T cells in narcolepsy. Study context: Donors had narcolepsy type 1 or type 2, or were healthy controls.

Produced via immunoSEQ multiplex PCR; TCRdb's table is partial and in-frame only. The sample consists of about 34,000 clones, roughly four fifths of them appearing once. Study-wide results and caveats: Autoreactive clonotypes reportedly recurred in blood of same and different patients, not controls. Autoreactive HCRT-specific and TRIB2-specific clonotypes were marked in same-patient CSF-versus-blood CD4+ comparisons.

As to this clone: The antigen is undetermined.

The CDR3 runs 17 residues. V shed 2 bases and J shed 0 bases, with 15 bases lying between them. Germline V gene data show CDR1 as MNHNS and CDR2 as SASEGT. The sequencing sample was made of CD45RA- memory CD4+ T cells from PBMCs. This rearrangement joins TRBV6-1 to TRBJ2-3; TRBD1 might be the D (5 bases). This clonotype was obtained from a human donor with narcolepsy. CDR3 amino acids: CASSETRQQTSTDTQYF. The CDR3 DNA sequence: TGTGCCAGCAGTGAAACCAGACAGCAAACTAGCACAGATACGCAGTATTTT.